Detailed here is one T cell receptor (beta chain). Its target is unknown. The data belong to a study of T cells after yellow fever vaccination. UMIs and a universal primer site were added when TCR cDNA was made by 5'RACE template switching. TCRdb analysed the 5' RACE reads with MiXCR anew, one entry per CDR3 protein. This table holds tens of thousands of distinct CDR3 sequences, 7.1% found once. Broader study findings: A limited proportion of clonotypes was detected within both the CD4 and CD8 compartments.

The CDR3 totals 14 residues. The germline gives CDR1 SQVTM, CDR2 ANQGSEA. With 4 bases removed from V and 4 bases from J, the gap between germline ends came to 14 bases. The V call is TRBV29-1, the J call TRBJ2-1; D is ambiguous. The starting material was CD8+ T cells sorted from PBMCs, obtained less than 6 days after the first yellow fever vaccination. This TCR came from a man between 18 and 35 years old who received the YFV17D yellow fever vaccine. This CDR3 reads CSVVEFTVYNEQFF. The CDR3 DNA is TGCAGCGTTGTAGAGTTCACAGTTTACAATGAGCAGTTCTTC.